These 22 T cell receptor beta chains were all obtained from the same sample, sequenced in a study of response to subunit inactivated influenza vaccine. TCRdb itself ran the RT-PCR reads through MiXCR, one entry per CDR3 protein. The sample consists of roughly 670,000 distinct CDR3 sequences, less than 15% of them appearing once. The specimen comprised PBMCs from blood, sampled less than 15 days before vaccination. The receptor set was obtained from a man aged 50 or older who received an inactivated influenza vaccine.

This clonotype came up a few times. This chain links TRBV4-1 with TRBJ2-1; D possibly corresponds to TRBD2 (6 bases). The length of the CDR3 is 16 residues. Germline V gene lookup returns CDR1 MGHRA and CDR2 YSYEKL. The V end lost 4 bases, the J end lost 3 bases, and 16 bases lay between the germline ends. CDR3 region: CASSLPPRGYYNEQFF. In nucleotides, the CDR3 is TGCGCCAGCAGCCTCCCACCGCGGGGCTACTACAATGAGCAGTTCTTC.

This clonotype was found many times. CDR3 sequence: CASSVVPGGYNEQFF. The DNA for the CDR3 is TGTGCCAGCAGCGTAGTGCCGGGGGGCTACAATGAGCAGTTCTTC. The J gene is TRBJ2-1, the V gene TRBV9; 7 bases are a match to TRBD2. The length of the CDR3 is 15 residues. Germline-derived CDR1 and CDR2 are SGDLS and YYNGEE. V gave up 0 bases and J gave up 3 bases; unmatched junction bases: 3.

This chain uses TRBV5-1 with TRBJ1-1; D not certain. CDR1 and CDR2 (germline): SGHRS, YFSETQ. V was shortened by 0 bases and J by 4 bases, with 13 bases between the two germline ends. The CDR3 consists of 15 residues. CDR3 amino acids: CASSLDPGVGTEAFF. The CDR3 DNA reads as TGCGCCAGCAGCTTGGACCCGGGTGTGGGCACTGAAGCTTTCTTT.

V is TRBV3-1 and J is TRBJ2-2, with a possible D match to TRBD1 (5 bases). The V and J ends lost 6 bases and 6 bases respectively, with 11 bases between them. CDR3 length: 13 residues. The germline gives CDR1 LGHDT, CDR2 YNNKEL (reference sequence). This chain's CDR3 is CASRHRGAGELFF. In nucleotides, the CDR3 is TGTGCCAGCAGACATAGGGGCGCCGGGGAGCTGTTTTTT.

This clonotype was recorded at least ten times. The CDR3 nucleotides read TGCAGCGTTATTGAATATGAGCAGTTCTTC. Its protein is CSVIEYEQFF. V gene TRBV29-1 combines with J gene TRBJ2-1; no clear D. The CDR3 has 10 residues. V lost 5 bases and J 8 bases, leaving 7 bases between the germline ends. The germline CDR1 and CDR2 sequences are SQVTM and ANQGSEA.

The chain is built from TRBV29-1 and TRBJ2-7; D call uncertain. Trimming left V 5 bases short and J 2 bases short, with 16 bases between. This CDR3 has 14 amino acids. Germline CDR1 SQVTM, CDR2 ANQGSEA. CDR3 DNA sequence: TGCAGCGTTAGGCAAACGCGGCTTACCTACGAGCAGTACTTC. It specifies CSVRQTRLTYEQYF.

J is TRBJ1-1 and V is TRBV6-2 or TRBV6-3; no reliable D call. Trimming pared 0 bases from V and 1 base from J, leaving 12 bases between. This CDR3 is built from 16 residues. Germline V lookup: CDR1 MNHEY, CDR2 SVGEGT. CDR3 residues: CASSYSVALANTEAFF. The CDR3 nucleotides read TGTGCCAGCAGTTACTCGGTAGCTCTGGCGAACACTGAAGCTTTCTTT.

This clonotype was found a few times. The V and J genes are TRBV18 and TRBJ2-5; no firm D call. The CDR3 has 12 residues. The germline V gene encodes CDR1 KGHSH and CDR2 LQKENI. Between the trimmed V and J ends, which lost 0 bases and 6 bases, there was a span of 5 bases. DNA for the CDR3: TGTGCCAGCTCACCACCAGGAAAGACCCAGTACTTC. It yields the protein CASSPPGKTQYF.

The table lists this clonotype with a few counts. The CDR3 loop reads CASIPQGSYNEQFF. The CDR3 region has the DNA TGTGCCAGCATCCCACAGGGGTCCTACAATGAGCAGTTCTTC. V is TRBV6-2 or TRBV6-3 and J is TRBJ2-1; the match to TRBD1 covers 7 bases. The length of the CDR3 is 14 residues. The germline CDR1 and CDR2 sequences are MNHEY and SVGEGT. V lost 7 bases and J lost 1; bases outside the gene matches: 4.

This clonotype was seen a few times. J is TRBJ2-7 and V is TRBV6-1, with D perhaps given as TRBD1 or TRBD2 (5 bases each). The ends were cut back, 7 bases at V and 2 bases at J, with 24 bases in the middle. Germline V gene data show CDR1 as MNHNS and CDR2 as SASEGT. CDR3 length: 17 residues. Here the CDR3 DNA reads TGTGCCAGCACCTCCAGCTTATTTGGGGGTTCCACCTACGAGCAGTACTTC. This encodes CASTSSLFGGSTYEQYF.

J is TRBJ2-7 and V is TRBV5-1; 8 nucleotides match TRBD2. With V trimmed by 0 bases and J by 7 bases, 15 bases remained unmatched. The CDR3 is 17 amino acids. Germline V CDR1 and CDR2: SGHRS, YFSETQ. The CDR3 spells CASSLESSAGGRTEQYF. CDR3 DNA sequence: TGCGCCAGCAGCTTGGAGAGTTCTGCGGGGGGCCGAACGGAGCAGTACTTC.

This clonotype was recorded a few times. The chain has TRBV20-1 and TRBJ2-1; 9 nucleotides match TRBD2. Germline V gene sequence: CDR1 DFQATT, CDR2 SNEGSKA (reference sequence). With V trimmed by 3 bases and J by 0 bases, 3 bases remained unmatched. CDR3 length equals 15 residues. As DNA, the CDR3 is TGCAGTGCTAGGGGTAGCGGGGGCTCCTACAATGAGCAGTTCTTC. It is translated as CSARGSGGSYNEQFF.

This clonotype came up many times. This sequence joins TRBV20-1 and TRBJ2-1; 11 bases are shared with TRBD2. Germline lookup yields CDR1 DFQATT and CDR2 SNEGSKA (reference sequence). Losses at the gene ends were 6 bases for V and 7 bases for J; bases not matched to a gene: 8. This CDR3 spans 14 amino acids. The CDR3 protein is CSAALAGGRNEQFF. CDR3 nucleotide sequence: TGCAGTGCCGCCTTAGCGGGGGGGCGGAATGAGCAGTTCTTC.

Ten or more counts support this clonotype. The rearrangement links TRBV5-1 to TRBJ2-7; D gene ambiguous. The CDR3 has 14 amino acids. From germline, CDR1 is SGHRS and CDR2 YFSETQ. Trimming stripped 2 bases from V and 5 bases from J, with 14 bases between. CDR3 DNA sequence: TGCGCCAGCAGCTTAAGTGGTCCTGAGGACGAGCAGTACTTC. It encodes CASSLSGPEDEQYF.

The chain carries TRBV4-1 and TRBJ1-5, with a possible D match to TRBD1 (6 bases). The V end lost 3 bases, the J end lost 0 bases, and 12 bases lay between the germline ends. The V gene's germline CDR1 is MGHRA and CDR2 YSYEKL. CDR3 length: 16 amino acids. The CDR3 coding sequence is TGCGCCAGCAGCCAGGGACACCTTGCTAGCAATCAGCCCCAGCATTTT. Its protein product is CASSQGHLASNQPQHF.

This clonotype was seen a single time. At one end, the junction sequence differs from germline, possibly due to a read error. The CDR3 loop is CASSYKGPAYEHYF. The CDR3 DNA is TGTGCCAGCAGTTACAAGGGGCCTGCCTACGAGCACTACTTC. The chain combines TRBV6-5 with TRBJ2-7; tentatively, D is TRBD1 (5 bases). Germline V gene data show CDR1 as MNHEY and CDR2 as SVGAGI. The CDR3 totals 14 residues.

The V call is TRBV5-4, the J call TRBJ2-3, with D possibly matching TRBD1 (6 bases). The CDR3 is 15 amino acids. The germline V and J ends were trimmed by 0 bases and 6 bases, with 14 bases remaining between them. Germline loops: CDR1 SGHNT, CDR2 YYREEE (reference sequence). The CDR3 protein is CASSLAFRGYDTQYF. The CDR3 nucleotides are TGTGCCAGCAGCTTGGCTTTCAGGGGCTATGATACGCAGTATTTT.

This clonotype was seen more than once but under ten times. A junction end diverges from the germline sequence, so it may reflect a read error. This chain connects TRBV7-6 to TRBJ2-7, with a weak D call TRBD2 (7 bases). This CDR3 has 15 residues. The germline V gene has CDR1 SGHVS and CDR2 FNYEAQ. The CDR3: CASSSRGLPSYEKYF. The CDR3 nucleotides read TGTGCCAGCAGCAGCAGGGGACTACCTTCCTACGAGAAGTACTTC. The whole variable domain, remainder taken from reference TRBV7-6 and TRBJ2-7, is GAGVSQSPRYKVTKRGQDVALRCDPISGHVSLYWYRQALGQGPEFLTYFNYEAQQDKSGLPNDRFSAERPEGSISTLTIQRTEQRDSAMYRCASSSRGLPSYEKYFGPGTRLTVT.

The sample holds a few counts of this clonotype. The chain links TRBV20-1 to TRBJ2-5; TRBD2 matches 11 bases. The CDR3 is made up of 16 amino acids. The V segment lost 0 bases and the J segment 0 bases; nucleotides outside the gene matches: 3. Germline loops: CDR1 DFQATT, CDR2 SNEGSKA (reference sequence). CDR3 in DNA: TGCAGTGCTAGAGATCCTAGCGGGGGGCACCAAGAGACCCAGTACTTC. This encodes CSARDPSGGHQETQYF.

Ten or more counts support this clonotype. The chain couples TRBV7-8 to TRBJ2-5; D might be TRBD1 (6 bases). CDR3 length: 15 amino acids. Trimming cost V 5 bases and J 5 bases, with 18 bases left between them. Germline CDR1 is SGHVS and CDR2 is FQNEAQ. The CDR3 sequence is CASSIPGRGVETQYF. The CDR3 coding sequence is TGTGCCAGCAGCATCCCTGGCAGGGGTGTGGAGACCCAGTACTTC. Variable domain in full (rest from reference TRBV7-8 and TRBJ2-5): GAGVSQSPRYKVAKRGQDVALRCDPISGHVSLFWYQQALGQGPEFLTYFQNEAQLDKSGLPSDRFFAERPEGSVSTLKIQRTQQEDSAVYLCASSIPGRGVETQYFGPGTRLLVL.

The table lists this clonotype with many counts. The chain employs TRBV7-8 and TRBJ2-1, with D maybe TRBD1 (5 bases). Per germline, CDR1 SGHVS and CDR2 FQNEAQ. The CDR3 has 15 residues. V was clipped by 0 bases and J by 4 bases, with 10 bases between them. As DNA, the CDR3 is TGTGCCAGCAGCTTAGCCCGGACAACTTACAATGAGCAGTTCTTC. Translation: CASSLARTTYNEQFF. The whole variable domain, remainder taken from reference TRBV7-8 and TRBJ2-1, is GAGVSQSPRYKVAKRGQDVALRCDPISGHVSLFWYQQALGQGPEFLTYFQNEAQLDKSGLPSDRFFAERPEGSVSTLKIQRTQQEDSAVYLCASSLARTTYNEQFFGPGTRLTVL.

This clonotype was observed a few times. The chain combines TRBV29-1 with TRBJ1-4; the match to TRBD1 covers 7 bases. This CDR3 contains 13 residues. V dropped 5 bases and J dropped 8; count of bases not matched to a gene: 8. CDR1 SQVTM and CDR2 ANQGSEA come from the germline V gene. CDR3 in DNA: TGCAGCGTTACGTCGGGACAGCGAGAAAAACTGTTTTTT. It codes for CSVTSGQREKLFF.